Sequencing of this T cell receptor beta chain was carried out in a study of blood T cell repertoires in COVID-19. Turning to the study itself: PBMCs, B-cell-depleted T cells, or T cells were the source of the cDNA or gDNA that made up the material.

The repertoire was sequenced with immunoSEQ multiplex PCR; TCRdb's copy has only in-frame clones and lacks some. Among 30,000 to 35,000 clones listed, roughly 86% were seen once. The CDR3 sequence is 15 residues long. Germline V gives CDR1 SEHNR, CDR2 FQNEAQ (reference sequence). The J segment lost 7 bases and the V segment lost 2 bases, leaving 5 bases of the junction unmatched. V is TRBV7-9 and J is TRBJ1-4, with 9 positions matching TRBD1. The sequenced sample consisted of peripheral blood. This receptor was obtained from a man older than 75 with active or convalescent COVID-19. The CDR3 is CASSLWDREGEKLFF. The CDR3 bases are TGTGCCAGCAGCTTATGGGACAGGGAGGGTGAAAAACTGTTTTTT.